The 19 T cell receptor beta chains given below trace back to one sample, sequenced in a study of post-analysis software for immune sequencing data. Study findings and constraints: Roughly five TRBV segments, including TRBV5-6, TRBV5-1 and TRBV20-1, were more frequent in patients than controls.

No antigens are known for them. Carried by the TCR beta cDNA libraries were unique molecular identifiers. TCRdb analysed the PCR reads with MiXCR anew, one entry per CDR3 protein. The top ten hold around 1.7% of the sample, which has hundreds of thousands of distinct CDR3 sequences, roughly 47% seen once. The sample was blood. These receptors originate from a girl aged 5-17 years with multiple sclerosis.

This sequence joins TRBV11-3 and TRBJ2-1, with D unclear. Germline CDR1 and CDR2: SGHNT and YENEEA. V was shortened by 4 bases and J by 3 bases, with 16 bases between the two germline ends. CDR3 size: 16 residues. CDR3 sequence (DNA): TGTGCCAGCAGCTACCCCGAGGACCCGTTCTACAATGAGCAGTTCTTC. It translates to CASSYPEDPFYNEQFF. Supplemented by reference TRBV11-3 and TRBJ2-1, the full variable domain reads EAGVVQSPRYKIIEKKQPVAFWCNPISGHNTLYWYLQNLGQGPELLIRYENEEAVDDSQLPKDRFSAERLKGVDSTLKIQPAELGDSAVYLCASSYPEDPFYNEQFFGPGTRLTVL.

This chain joins TRBV6-5 and TRBJ2-6; D perhaps matches TRBD2 (7 bases). Germline CDR1 is MNHEY and CDR2 is SVGAGI. CDR3 length: 17 amino acids. V lost 4 bases to trimming and J lost 2 bases, with 15 bases between them. Written as DNA, the CDR3 is TGTGCCAGCAGTTCCCCTGGGGGGGCGGCTGGGGCCAACGTCCTGACTTTC. It translates to CASSSPGGAAGANVLTF.

This clonotype has just one count. This chain connects TRBV15 to TRBJ2-5, with 8 bases matching TRBD1. The CDR3 length is 15 residues. Unmatched junction bases numbered 16, after V lost 5 bases and J lost 11 bases. Germline V gene lookup returns CDR1 LNHNV and CDR2 YYDKDF (reference sequence). CDR3 sequence reads: CATSLGQGIVDEQYF. CDR3 nucleotide sequence: TGTGCCACCAGCCTCGGACAGGGAATAGTAGATGAGCAGTACTTC.

This clonotype was seen a handful of times. The CDR3 loop is CASSLGQALDTQYF. DNA of the CDR3: TGTGCCAGCAGCTTAGGGCAGGCGTTAGATACGCAGTATTTT. The genes are TRBV7-7 and TRBJ2-3; D call uncertain. CDR1 and CDR2 from the germline V gene are SSHAT and FNYEAQ (reference sequence). Trimming pared 1 base from V and 5 bases from J, leaving 10 bases between. The CDR3 is 14 amino acids.

The CDR3 sequence: CASSLTTKRDEQYF. The CDR3 DNA is TGCGCCAGCAGCTTGACTACCAAAAGGGACGAGCAGTACTTC. This chain uses TRBV5-1 with TRBJ2-7; D gene uncertain. In germline, CDR1 is SGHRS, CDR2 YFSETQ. The CDR3 contains 14 residues. Trimming took off 1 base at V and 5 bases at J, with 13 bases between the two ends.

The V gene is TRBV29-1, the J gene TRBJ1-1; TRBD1 might be the D (5 bases). The ends were cut back, 4 bases at V and 4 bases at J, with 13 bases in the middle. CDR3 length: 13 amino acids. Germline-derived CDR1 and CDR2 are SQVTM and ANQGSEA. CDR3 bases: TGCAGCGTTGGATTCGGGGGATCCACTGAAGCTTTCTTT. Amino acids: CSVGFGGSTEAFF.

The table lists this clonotype with a few counts. The chain couples TRBV12-3 or TRBV12-4 to TRBJ1-2; D not resolved. The germline V and J ends were trimmed by 5 bases and 0 bases, with 4 bases remaining between them. CDR3 size: 12 residues. The CDR3 nucleotides are TGTGCCAGCAGTCCGACTAACTATGGCTACACCTTC. This codes for CASSPTNYGYTF.

This chain uses TRBV7-2 with TRBJ2-5; D is perhaps TRBD2 (6 bases). CDR3 length equals 16 residues. V shed 1 base and J shed 7 bases, with 19 bases lying between them. Germline lookup yields CDR1 SGHTA and CDR2 FQGNSA. The CDR3 loop is CASSLVGGREFGTQYF. DNA of the CDR3: TGTGCCAGCAGCTTAGTCGGCGGTCGGGAGTTTGGGACCCAGTACTTC.

The chain combines TRBV6-1 with TRBJ2-7, with a possible D match to TRBD2 (5 bases). This CDR3 has 15 amino acids. Germline V gene data show CDR1 as MNHNS and CDR2 as SASEGT. The germline V and J ends were trimmed by 4 bases and 4 bases, with 17 bases remaining between them. The CDR3 region has the DNA TGTGCCAGCAGTGGTTCTGCGGGCTCCCTATACGAGCAGTACTTC. Translation gives CASSGSAGSLYEQYF.

CDR3 coding DNA: TGTGCCAGCAGCTTAGACACGAAAGAGACCCAGTACTTC. Translation: CASSLDTKETQYF. The chain joins TRBV5-5 to TRBJ2-4, with unresolved D. The better agreement between TRBJ2-5 and the DNA end casts doubt on the J call. Germline V gene data show CDR1 as SGHKS and CDR2 as YYEKEE (reference sequence). The CDR3 spans 13 residues.

This chain links TRBV12-5 with TRBJ2-1; D unresolved. Germline values: CDR1 LGHNT, CDR2 FRNRAP. CDR3 length: 15 amino acids. The germline V and J ends were trimmed by 0 bases and 3 bases, with 9 bases remaining between them. The CDR3 coding sequence is TGTGCTAGTGGTTTGGTATTAGTCAGCTACAATGAGCAGTTCTTC. Amino acid sequence: CASGLVLVSYNEQFF.

The genes are TRBV7-2 and TRBJ2-5; a possible D gene is TRBD1 (5 bases). Looked up from germline, CDR1 is SGHTA and CDR2 is FQGNSA. V lost 3 bases, J lost 5 bases, and 7 bases lay in between. The CDR3 has 12 amino acids. The chain's CDR3 is CASSFPGETQYF. In nucleotides, the CDR3 is TGTGCCAGCAGCTTCCCAGGGGAGACCCAGTACTTC. The whole variable domain, filled in from reference TRBV7-2 and TRBJ2-5, reads GAGVSQSPSNKVTEKGKDVELRCDPISGHTALYWYRQSLGQGLEFLIYFQGNSAPDKSGLPSDRFSAERTGGSVSTLTIQRTQQEDSAVYLCASSFPGETQYFGPGTRLLVL.

The chain couples TRBV9 to TRBJ2-7, with 8 positions matching TRBD1. This CDR3 spans 15 amino acids. Trimming at V came to 3 bases and at J to 3 bases, leaving 8 bases not matched to a gene. Germline V gives CDR1 SGDLS, CDR2 YYNGEE. CDR3: CASSARTGSIYEQYF. The CDR3 nucleotides are TGTGCCAGCAGCGCAAGGACAGGGTCGATCTACGAGCAGTACTTC.

This clonotype was observed a handful of times. V usage is TRBV27 and J usage is TRBJ1-4, with 8 nucleotides matching TRBD1. With 7 bases clipped from V and 7 bases from J, the junction kept 8 bases outside the gene matches. The CDR3 has 14 amino acids. Per the germline V gene, CDR1 is MNHEY and CDR2 is SMNVEV (reference sequence). DNA of the CDR3: TGTGCCAGCACCTCGGACAGGGAAGGTGAAAAACTGTTTTTT. Its protein product is CASTSDREGEKLFF.

This clonotype was seen a few times. This chain joins TRBV27 and TRBJ2-1; D perhaps matches TRBD2 (5 bases). V was trimmed by 2 bases and J by 8 bases, leaving 10 bases between them. In germline, CDR1 is MNHEY, CDR2 SMNVEV (reference sequence). This CDR3 has 13 residues. The CDR3 sequence is CASSLVEADEQFF. CDR3 sequence (DNA): TGTGCCAGCAGTTTAGTGGAGGCGGATGAGCAGTTCTTC.

This clonotype was detected a few times. The chain has TRBV6-1 and TRBJ2-7; D is ambiguous. Germline lookup yields CDR1 MNHNS and CDR2 SASEGT. The CDR3 runs 11 residues. Deletions cut 8 bases from V and 1 base from J, with 6 bases between. CDR3 DNA sequence: TGTGCCAGCCACAGTTCCTACGAGCAGTACTTC. This translates into CASHSSYEQYF.

The V and J genes are TRBV7-2 and TRBJ2-1, with 11 bases aligning to TRBD2. The CDR3 totals 16 residues. Germline loops: CDR1 SGHTA, CDR2 FQGNSA. J lost 5 bases, V lost 5 bases, and 8 bases had no gene match. CDR3 sequence: CASSALLAGVHNEQFF. In DNA, the CDR3 is TGTGCCAGCAGCGCCCTACTAGCGGGAGTCCACAATGAGCAGTTCTTC.

The chain has TRBV6-1 and TRBJ2-1; a possible D gene is TRBD1 (6 bases). The germline V and J ends were trimmed by 6 bases and 6 bases, with 21 bases remaining between them. CDR3 size: 16 residues. Germline V gene sequence: CDR1 MNHNS, CDR2 SASEGT. Here the CDR3 DNA reads TGTGCCAGCAGCTCCGGGACACGAAGAATGTTCAATGAGCAGTTCTTC. Translation gives CASSSGTRRMFNEQFF.

The chain combines TRBV10-3 with TRBJ2-5; the D is unclear. The germline V gene encodes CDR1 ENHRY and CDR2 SYGVKD. The length of the CDR3 is 14 residues. The V gene lost 10 bases and the J gene lost 4 bases, with 19 bases spanning the gap. CDR3 nucleotide sequence: TGTGCCACCCGGAGTGGATCATCCCGAGAGACCCAGTACTTC. Translating gives CATRSGSSRETQYF.